Listed here are 21 T cell receptor beta chains from one sample, sequenced in a study of blood T cell repertoires in COVID-19. Measured with immunoSEQ multiplex PCR; TCRdb has only the in-frame clones, and not every one. This table has some 52,000 clones, under 90% appearing once. Material for sequencing was peripheral blood. Every receptor here comes from a man aged 50-59 years with acute or convalescent COVID-19.

The chain combines TRBV15 with TRBJ2-1; possible D gene TRBD2, 5 bases. The V gene's germline CDR1 is LNHNV and CDR2 YYDKDF (reference sequence). Trimming took off 2 bases at V and 9 bases at J, with 14 bases between the two ends. The CDR3 is made up of 14 amino acids. CDR3 amino acids: CATSRRRHFGEQFF. The CDR3 nucleotides read TGTGCCACCAGCAGACGGAGGCACTTTGGTGAGCAGTTCTTC. The full variable domain, its missing parts supplied by reference TRBV15 and TRBJ2-1, is DAMVIQNPRYQVTQFGKPVTLSCSQTLNHNVMYWYQQKSSQAPKLLFHYYDKDFNNEADTPDNFQSRRPNTSFCFLDIRSPGLGDTAMYLCATSRRRHFGEQFFGPGTRLTVL.

The chain joins TRBV2 to TRBJ1-4; no firm D call. Germline assignment: CDR1 SNHLY and CDR2 FYNNEI. CDR3 size: 14 residues. V was clipped by 7 bases and J by 0 bases, with 9 bases between them. The CDR3 region is CASKDTSTNEKLFF. Written as DNA, the CDR3 is TGTGCCAGCAAAGACACCTCAACTAATGAAAAACTGTTTTTT. Filled out from reference TRBV2 and TRBJ1-4, the complete variable domain reads EPEVTQTPSHQVTQMGQEVILRCVPISNHLYFYWYRQILGQKVEFLVSFYNNEISEKSEIFDDQFSVERPDGSNFTLKIRSTKLEDSAMYFCASKDTSTNEKLFFGSGTQLSVL.

In nucleotides, the CDR3 is TGTGCCAGCAGTCCCAACTCCCAAGCGACTGAAAAACTGTTTTTT. It is translated as CASSPNSQATEKLFF. J is TRBJ1-4 and V is TRBV3-1 (or the pseudogene TRBV3-2); D is undetermined. Trimming cost V 6 bases and J 7 bases, with 18 bases left between them. Germline values: CDR1 LGHDT, CDR2 YNNKEL (reference sequence). This CDR3 comprises 15 residues.

This chain connects TRBV10-3 to TRBJ2-3, with 10 nucleotides matching TRBD1. This CDR3 comprises 16 residues. Germline V lookup: CDR1 ENHRY, CDR2 SYGVKD. Losses at the gene ends were 0 bases for V and 3 bases for J; bases not matched to a gene: 3. CDR3 nucleotide sequence: TGTGCCATCAGTGAGTCACCGGGACAGGGGACAGATACGCAGTATTTT. This codes for CAISESPGQGTDTQYF.

J is TRBJ2-6 and V is TRBV7-6, with D possibly matching TRBD1 (6 bases). The CDR3 loop spans 15 amino acids. Trimming removed 4 bases at V and 4 bases at J, with 11 bases between. In germline, CDR1 is SGHVS, CDR2 FNYEAQ. The CDR3 is CASSSGVVGANVLTF. The CDR3 nucleotides are TGTGCCAGCAGCTCAGGGGTGGTCGGGGCCAACGTCCTGACTTTC.

The CDR3 is CASSSGTSGSNEQFF. CDR3 coding DNA: TGTGCCAGCAGTTCAGGGACTAGCGGAAGCAATGAGCAGTTCTTC. This chain links TRBV28 with TRBJ2-1; 11 nucleotides align to TRBD2. V lost 4 bases, J lost 6 bases, and 5 bases stayed unmatched. This CDR3 spans 15 amino acids. Germline V gene sequence: CDR1 MDHEN, CDR2 SYDVKM.

The J gene is TRBJ2-2, the V gene TRBV28; 16 bases align to TRBD2. V trimming: 1 base; J trimming: 2 bases; junction bases outside the gene matches: 13. CDR1 is MDHEN, CDR2 SYDVKM, per germline. The CDR3 covers 22 residues. CDR3 protein: CASSLLGGLAGGPVQNTGELFF. Written as DNA, the CDR3 is TGTGCCAGCAGTTTATTAGGGGGACTAGCGGGAGGGCCGGTCCAAAACACCGGGGAGCTGTTTTTT.

The V call is TRBV28, the J call TRBJ2-1; 9 bases align to TRBD2. The CDR3 length is 17 residues. The ends lost 6 bases at V and 3 bases at J; junction bases unmatched: 12. CDR1 is MDHEN and CDR2 is SYDVKM in the germline V gene. The CDR3 DNA reads TGTGCCAGCAGCGACCGGAAAGCGGGAGGACACTACAATGAGCAGTTCTTC. Amino acid sequence: CASSDRKAGGHYNEQFF.

CDR3 DNA sequence: TGCGCCAGCAGCCAAATAGGGGAAGGTGGAGAGCAGTACTTC. Its protein product is CASSQIGEGGEQYF. This chain connects TRBV4-1 to TRBJ2-7, with D maybe TRBD1 (5 bases). CDR1 MGHRA and CDR2 YSYEKL come from the germline V gene. Trimming cost V 2 bases and J 7 bases, with 15 bases left between them. The CDR3 totals 14 residues.

The chain couples TRBV29-1 to TRBJ2-3, with D possibly matching TRBD2 (5 bases). Germline-derived CDR1 and CDR2 are SQVTM and ANQGSEA. CDR3 length: 12 residues. V was shortened by 4 bases and J by 2 bases, with 7 bases between the two germline ends. CDR3 region: CSVARDTDTQYF. In DNA, the CDR3 is TGCAGCGTTGCCCGGGACACAGATACGCAGTATTTT.

The rearrangement uses TRBV10-2 and TRBJ1-5; 12 nucleotides match TRBD1. The J segment lost 2 bases and the V segment lost 8 bases, leaving 4 bases of the junction unmatched. Germline CDR1 WSHSY, CDR2 SAAADI. This CDR3 contains 15 residues. CDR3 nucleotides: TGCGCCAGCGGGACAGGGGGCACTGGCAATCAGCCCCAGCATTTT. This translates into CASGTGGTGNQPQHF.

This chain connects TRBV19 to TRBJ1-6; D is perhaps TRBD1 (6 bases). Per germline, CDR1 LNHDA and CDR2 SQIVND (reference sequence). The ends were cut back, 11 bases at V and 8 bases at J, with 16 bases in the middle. The CDR3 consists of 13 residues. The CDR3 here is CASARDTDSPLHF. In nucleotides, the CDR3 is TGTGCCTCAGCCCGGGACACAGATTCACCCCTCCACTTT.

The CDR3 region is CASSQDSGVTEAFF. CDR3 nucleotide sequence: TGTGCCAGCAGCCAAGATAGCGGGGTTACTGAAGCTTTCTTT. V gene TRBV4-2 combines with J gene TRBJ1-1; no clear D. The CDR3 has 14 residues. The V and J ends lost 0 bases and 5 bases respectively, with 10 bases between them. CDR1 LGHNA and CDR2 YNFKEQ come from the germline V gene.

V usage is TRBV29-1 and J usage is TRBJ2-6; 11 bases match TRBD1. The junction had 11 bases not matched to a gene; V was cut back by 5 bases and J by 2 bases. The CDR3 length is 18 residues. CDR1 SQVTM and CDR2 ANQGSEA come from the germline V gene. For the CDR3, the DNA is TGCAGCGTTCCTACCGCCAGGGACAGGGGGACTGGGGCCAACGTCCTGACTTTC. Translating gives CSVPTARDRGTGANVLTF.

This chain joins TRBV7-3 and TRBJ2-1; 8 bases match TRBD2. Germline trimming cut 4 bases from V and 11 bases from J; bases unmatched to any gene: 10. From germline, CDR1 is SGHTA and CDR2 FQGTGA. The CDR3 contains 14 residues. The CDR3 protein is CASSWAGGPTKQFF. The CDR3 bases are TGTGCCAGCAGCTGGGCGGGGGGACCGACCAAGCAGTTCTTC.

The V and J genes are TRBV19 and TRBJ1-1; D may be TRBD1 (5 bases). This CDR3 has 13 residues. Germline CDR1 and CDR2: LNHDA and SQIVND (reference sequence). V dropped 8 bases and J dropped 1 base, with 11 bases sitting between them. The CDR3 sequence: CASALGRNTEAFF. Here the CDR3 DNA reads TGTGCCAGTGCCCTGGGGCGGAACACTGAAGCTTTCTTT.

This chain connects TRBV4-1 to TRBJ2-7; 8 bases map to TRBD1. CDR3 length: 15 amino acids. After removal of 1 base from V and 6 bases from J, the junction contained 8 bases not matched to a gene. Germline V gives CDR1 MGHRA, CDR2 YSYEKL. Here the CDR3 DNA reads TGCGCCAGCAGCCAAGCCCGGGACAGGCCCCTCGAGCAGTACTTC. Its translation is CASSQARDRPLEQYF.

V is TRBV4-1 and J is TRBJ2-5; 9 nucleotides align to TRBD2. Germline CDR1 and CDR2: MGHRA and YSYEKL. The length of the CDR3 is 17 residues. The ends lost 1 base at V and 3 bases at J; junction bases unmatched: 9. In DNA form, the CDR3 reads TGCGCCAGCAGCCAAGTAGGAGTTAGCGGGGGAAAAGAGACCCAGTACTTC. Translated: CASSQVGVSGGKETQYF.

The CDR3: CASSSMTSGSDEQYF. The CDR3 DNA reads TGTGCCAGCAGTTCCATGACTAGCGGGAGCGACGAGCAGTACTTC. This chain uses TRBV6-5 with TRBJ2-7; 12 positions agree with TRBD2. The trim removed 4 bases at V and 5 bases at J, leaving 6 bases unmatched. This CDR3 contains 15 residues. Per germline, CDR1 MNHEY and CDR2 SVGAGI.

A few counts support this clone. J is TRBJ1-5 and V is TRBV19, with D possibly matching TRBD1 (5 bases). The CDR3 is 13 amino acids. Germline loops: CDR1 LNHDA, CDR2 SQIVND (reference sequence). V gave up 5 bases and J gave up 5 bases, with 10 bases separating them. CDR3: CASSATVDQPQHF. The CDR3, as DNA: TGTGCCAGTAGTGCGACAGTTGATCAGCCCCAGCATTTT.

The chain carries TRBV11-2 and TRBJ1-4; D ambiguous. V lost 5 bases, J lost 3 bases, and 13 bases lay in between. This CDR3 has 15 residues. Germline assignment: CDR1 SGHAT and CDR2 FQNNGV. CDR3 sequence (DNA): TGTGCCAGCAGCGCCGGACGGACTTCTAATGAAAAACTGTTTTTT. This gives the protein CASSAGRTSNEKLFF.